Below, 26 T cell receptor beta chains from the same sample are listed, as sequenced in a study of blood T cell repertoires in COVID-19. TCRdb keeps only in-frame clones here, not all; method: immunoSEQ multiplex PCR. The table records about 14,000 clones, more than 80% of them present only once. Sequenced input: peripheral blood. These receptors all come from a middle-aged man with active COVID-19.

This chain connects TRBV7-9 to TRBJ2-4, with TRBD1 identical over 10 bases. V lost 4 bases to trimming and J lost 8 bases; unmatched junction nucleotides: 2. CDR1 and CDR2 (germline): SEHNR, FQNEAQ (reference sequence). CDR3 length equals 13 residues. The CDR3 bases are TGTGCCAGCAGCTGGGACAGGGGAGACATTCAGTACTTC. Its protein is CASSWDRGDIQYF.

The genes are TRBV10-1 and TRBJ2-1; no definite D call. CDR3 length equals 15 residues. Trimming took off 3 bases at V and 7 bases at J, with 16 bases between the two ends. CDR1 is WNHNN and CDR2 is SYGVQD in the germline V gene (reference sequence). For the CDR3, the DNA is TGCGCCAGCAGTGACAGACTTACTCGGGTGAATGAGCAGTTCTTC. Amino acids: CASSDRLTRVNEQFF.

The chain uses TRBV19 and TRBJ1-4; D might be TRBD1 (6 bases). CDR1 is LNHDA, CDR2 SQIVND, per germline (reference sequence). Trimming removed 6 bases from V and 0 bases from J, with 20 bases in between. The CDR3 has 18 amino acids. Here the CDR3 DNA reads TGTGCCAGTAGAGACTGGGACATCAGCGGAGCAACTAATGAAAAACTGTTTTTT. Translating it yields CASRDWDISGATNEKLFF.

CDR3 in DNA: TGTGCCAGCAGTTGGACCGTGCACCCGGGGGGGGCCCAGCATTTT. It codes for CASSWTVHPGGAQHF. The gene calls are TRBV6-2 or TRBV6-3 and TRBJ1-5; TRBD1 might be the D (5 bases). This CDR3 spans 15 amino acids. The V gene's germline CDR1 is MNHEY and CDR2 SVGEGT. V dropped 4 bases and J dropped 11 bases, with 21 bases sitting between them.

This sequence joins TRBV7-3 and TRBJ2-3; 8 positions match TRBD2. The V and J ends lost 0 bases and 5 bases, in that order; junction bases with no gene match: 7. CDR3 length: 16 residues. Germline V CDR1 and CDR2: SGHTA, FQGTGA. The CDR3 spells CASSLTSGLAGDTQYF. The CDR3 DNA reads TGTGCCAGCAGCTTAACGTCGGGTCTAGCGGGAGATACGCAGTATTTT.

V gene TRBV5-1 combines with J gene TRBJ2-7; 8 bases fit TRBD2. CDR3 length equals 15 residues. The germline V gene has CDR1 SGHRS and CDR2 YFSETQ. J lost 5 bases, V lost 5 bases, and 12 bases had no gene match. CDR3 DNA sequence: TGCGCCAGCAGGTCCTCGGGAGGGCCGGAGAACGAGCAGTACTTC. This codes for CASRSSGGPENEQYF.

This clone appeared a few times. The rearrangement links TRBV7-2 to TRBJ1-6, with 9 bases fitting TRBD1. The V gene's germline CDR1 is SGHTA and CDR2 FQGNSA. The V gene end was trimmed by 1 base and the J gene end by 16 bases; junction bases not matched to a gene: 8. The CDR3 is 14 amino acids. The CDR3 reads CASSLEADRGSLHF. The CDR3 region has the DNA TGTGCCAGCAGCTTAGAGGCGGACAGGGGTTCTCTCCACTTT.

The CDR3 nucleotides are TGTGCCAGCAGTGAGGACAGGGGGGATGGCTACACCTTC. Translated: CASSEDRGDGYTF. The chain recombines TRBV2 with TRBJ1-2, with 10 bases identical to TRBD1. The J segment lost 6 bases and the V segment lost 3 bases, leaving 1 base of the junction unmatched. Germline CDR1 SNHLY, CDR2 FYNNEI. This CDR3 is built from 13 residues.

This chain links TRBV15 with TRBJ2-1; D remains unclear. The ends were cut back, 2 bases at V and 3 bases at J, with 11 bases in the middle. Germline CDR1 reads LNHNV; CDR2 reads YYDKDF (reference sequence). The CDR3 has 15 residues. CDR3 residues: CATSRQTASYNEQFF. CDR3 bases: TGTGCCACCAGCAGACAGACTGCGAGCTACAATGAGCAGTTCTTC.

V is TRBV18 and J is TRBJ2-5; 10 bases map to TRBD2. Germline lookup yields CDR1 KGHSH and CDR2 LQKENI. The V gene end was trimmed by 6 bases and the J gene end by 4 bases; junction bases not matched to a gene: 11. The CDR3 loop spans 16 amino acids. The CDR3 DNA follows: TGTGCCAGCTCCATCGCTATAGCGGGAGGTAGAGAGACCCAGTACTTC. Its protein is CASSIAIAGGRETQYF.

The V and J genes are TRBV5-1 and TRBJ2-1; weak D call: TRBD2 (6 bases). V was cut by 4 bases and J by 3 bases, with 17 bases left in between. The germline V gene encodes CDR1 SGHRS and CDR2 YFSETQ. The CDR3 loop spans 16 amino acids. The CDR3 region is CASSRRASVRYNEQFF. The CDR3, as DNA: TGCGCCAGCAGCCGGAGGGCTAGCGTTCGCTACAATGAGCAGTTCTTC.

The chain combines TRBV29-1 with TRBJ2-1, with 9 bases lining up with TRBD1. This CDR3 contains 15 residues. The V gene's germline CDR1 is SQVTM and CDR2 ANQGSEA. Unmatched junction bases numbered 14, after V lost 6 bases and J lost 8 bases. Here the CDR3 DNA reads TGCAGCGTAGCCGAAACAGGGGGCTTTGGCGATGAGCAGTTCTTC. Encoded protein: CSVAETGGFGDEQFF.

The chain recombines TRBV6-2 or TRBV6-3 with TRBJ2-5; D is unclear. Trimming cost V 2 bases and J 1 base, with 5 bases left between them. The CDR3 runs to 13 residues. Germline CDR1 reads MNHEY; CDR2 reads SVGEGT. CDR3 bases: TGTGCCAGCAGTTACGACTCCCAAGAGACCCAGTACTTC. This sequence encodes CASSYDSQETQYF.

This clone came up once. This rearrangement joins TRBV9 to TRBJ2-5; D is ambiguous. Germline assignment: CDR1 SGDLS and CDR2 YYNGEE. The CDR3 totals 14 residues. The ends were cut back, 0 bases at V and 4 bases at J, with 10 bases in the middle. The CDR3 region is CASSVGSSAETQYF. Written as DNA, the CDR3 is TGTGCCAGCAGCGTAGGGTCCAGCGCAGAGACCCAGTACTTC.

The genes are TRBV11-1 and TRBJ1-1; 12 bases map to TRBD1. The junction had 3 bases not matched to a gene; V was cut back by 2 bases and J by 5 bases. The germline gives CDR1 SGHAT, CDR2 FQDESV (reference sequence). The CDR3 runs 15 residues. CDR3 in amino acids: CASSLRGQGATEAFF. DNA of the CDR3: TGTGCCAGCAGCTTAAGGGGACAGGGGGCGACTGAAGCTTTCTTT.

The rearrangement links TRBV28 to TRBJ2-1; 10 bases fit TRBD1. The CDR3 has 15 amino acids. The germline gives CDR1 MDHEN, CDR2 SYDVKM. The trim removed 4 bases at V and 4 bases at J, leaving 4 bases unmatched. CDR3 sequence reads: CASSSPGQGYNEQFF. The CDR3 DNA is TGTGCCAGCAGTTCCCCGGGACAGGGGTACAATGAGCAGTTCTTC.

This chain connects TRBV9 to TRBJ2-1, with 7 bases that match TRBD2. Trimming took 0 bases from V and 4 from J; bases not matched to a gene: 16. Germline V gene sequence: CDR1 SGDLS, CDR2 YYNGEE. This CDR3 is 19 amino acids long. The CDR3 here is CASSVGAGGLDGRYNEQFF. CDR3 sequence (DNA): TGTGCCAGCAGCGTAGGGGCAGGAGGACTAGACGGGCGGTACAATGAGCAGTTCTTC.

In this sample, this clone turned up once. The gene calls are TRBV28 and TRBJ1-1, with TRBD1 matching over 7 bases. Germline-derived CDR1 and CDR2 are MDHEN and SYDVKM. J lost 3 bases, V lost 5 bases, and 18 bases had no gene match. The CDR3 is made up of 18 amino acids. DNA of the CDR3: TGTGCCAGCAGTCCCCAAATACAGGGGTGGAGGCTAGACACTGAAGCTTTCTTT. Residues: CASSPQIQGWRLDTEAFF. The variable domain in full, completed from reference TRBV28 and TRBJ1-1, reads DVKVTQSSRYLVKRTGEKVFLECVQDMDHENMFWYRQDPGLGLRLIYFSYDVKMKEKGDIPEGYSVSREKKERFSLILESASTNQTSMYLCASSPQIQGWRLDTEAFFGQGTRLTVV.

The chain couples TRBV9 to TRBJ2-7; D perhaps matches TRBD1 (5 bases). CDR3 length: 13 amino acids. The V and J ends lost 4 bases and 3 bases respectively, with 11 bases between them. Germline loops: CDR1 SGDLS, CDR2 YYNGEE. The CDR3 region is CASSQDTDYEQYF. CDR3 nucleotide sequence: TGTGCCAGCAGCCAGGACACAGACTACGAGCAGTACTTC.

This chain links TRBV27 with TRBJ2-1, with 13 bases lining up with TRBD2. Germline V gene lookup returns CDR1 MNHEY and CDR2 SMNVEV (reference sequence). V was pared by 3 bases and J by 8 bases, with 1 base of the junction left unmatched. The CDR3 has 14 amino acids. In DNA form, the CDR3 reads TGTGCCAGCAGTTTGACTAGCGGGGGGTATGAGCAGTTCTTC. Translating gives CASSLTSGGYEQFF.

V usage is TRBV7-9 and J usage is TRBJ2-5; 10 nucleotides match TRBD2. V gave up 3 bases and J gave up 5 bases; unmatched junction bases: 6. The length of the CDR3 is 15 residues. Looked up from germline, CDR1 is SEHNR and CDR2 is FQNEAQ (reference sequence). CDR3 nucleotide sequence: TGTGCCAGCAGCTTTCCTAGCGGGAGCCGGGAGACCCAGTACTTC. It specifies CASSFPSGSRETQYF.

The chain links TRBV18 to TRBJ2-7, with 7 bases that match TRBD1. The CDR3 runs 13 residues. Losses at the gene ends were 2 bases for V and 3 bases for J; bases not matched to a gene: 1. Per the germline V gene, CDR1 is KGHSH and CDR2 is LQKENI. The CDR3 DNA follows: TGTGCCAGCTCACCAAACAGGGGCTACGAGCAGTACTTC. It translates to CASSPNRGYEQYF.

This chain links TRBV2 with TRBJ1-2; tentatively, D is TRBD1 (5 bases). Germline-derived CDR1 and CDR2 are SNHLY and FYNNEI. The length of the CDR3 is 17 residues. Trimming took 2 bases from V and 7 from J, leaving 23 bases between them. DNA of the CDR3: TGTGCCAGCAGTGAACTGGGCGGAGGGAAGGGGCGGCGTGGCTACACCTTC. Protein product: CASSELGGGKGRRGYTF.

The chain couples TRBV6-2 or TRBV6-3 to TRBJ1-5, with D tentatively TRBD1 (5 bases). CDR1 and CDR2 (germline): MNHEY, SVGEGT. This CDR3 is built from 15 residues. Trimming removed 6 bases from V and 0 bases from J, with 12 bases in between. The CDR3 DNA is TGTGCCAGCAGCCCGACAGAGAATAGCAATCAGCCCCAGCATTTT. It encodes CASSPTENSNQPQHF.

This chain links TRBV6-5 with TRBJ1-6, with no clear D. This CDR3 is 13 amino acids long. The germline gives CDR1 MNHEY, CDR2 SVGAGI. Trimming stripped 7 bases from V and 7 bases from J, with 11 bases between. The CDR3 region is CASKSDTNSPLHF. CDR3 DNA: TGTGCCAGCAAGTCAGATACCAATTCACCCCTCCACTTT.

This clone was counted once. The chain employs TRBV9 and TRBJ2-1; maybe TRBD1 (5 bases). CDR1 and CDR2 from the germline V gene are SGDLS and YYNGEE. V dropped 3 bases and J dropped 8 bases, with 12 bases sitting between them. This CDR3 contains 13 residues. The CDR3 nucleotides are TGTGCCAGCAGCGGGGCAGGGTATCATGAGCAGTTCTTC. Residues: CASSGAGYHEQFF.